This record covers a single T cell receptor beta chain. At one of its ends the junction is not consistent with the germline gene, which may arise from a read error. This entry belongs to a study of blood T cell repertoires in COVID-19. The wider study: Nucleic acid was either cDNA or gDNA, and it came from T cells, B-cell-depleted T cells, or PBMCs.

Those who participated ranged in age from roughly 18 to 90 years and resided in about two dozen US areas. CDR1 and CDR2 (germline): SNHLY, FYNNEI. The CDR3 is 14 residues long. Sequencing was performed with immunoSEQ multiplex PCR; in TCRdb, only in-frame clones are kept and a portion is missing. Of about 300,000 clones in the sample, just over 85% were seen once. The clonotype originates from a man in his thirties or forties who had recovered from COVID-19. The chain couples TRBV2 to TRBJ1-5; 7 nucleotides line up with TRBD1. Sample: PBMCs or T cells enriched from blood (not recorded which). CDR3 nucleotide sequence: TGTGCCAGCAGACAGGGGTTTAGCGATCAGCCCCAGCATTTT. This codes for CASRQGFSDQPQHF.